This T cell receptor beta chain was identified in a study of blood T cell repertoires in COVID-19. Study overall: The United States, Italy and Spain provided the acute and convalescent COVID-19 samples. The analysed material was cDNA or gDNA that came from T cells, B-cell-depleted T cells, or PBMCs.

In the authors' workflow: For nucleated cells, counts were estimated from reference gene primer amplification. The protocol was immunoSEQ multiplex PCR, while the TCRdb copy is restricted to in-frame clones and leaves out a portion. Clone size and the V and J calls come from that table; the DNA yielded D and trimming. The table lists some 250,000 clones, roughly 80% of them singletons. The CDR3 spans 15 residues. Germline loops: CDR1 MDHEN, CDR2 SYDVKM. Trimming pared 2 bases from V and 4 bases from J, leaving 11 bases between. The rearrangement links TRBV28 to TRBJ1-4, with D unresolved. Sequenced: peripheral blood. The sequence was obtained from a man aged 45-60 years with active or convalescent COVID-19. CDR3 in DNA: TGTGCCAGCAGTTTACGGGAAAGCGGTAATGAAAAACTGTTTTTT. It translates to CASSLRESGNEKLFF.